This T cell receptor beta chain appears in the sequencing data of a study of blood T cell repertoires in COVID-19. This clone was seen a single time. Sequencing was performed with immunoSEQ multiplex PCR; in TCRdb, only in-frame clones are kept and a portion is missing. This table has about 160,000 clones, approximately 90% appearing once. This receptor was obtained from a man aged 18 to 35 with acute or convalescent COVID-19. The source material was peripheral blood.

The CDR3 sequence is CASSRGDSPLHF. The DNA of the CDR3 is TGCGCCAGCAGCAGGGGTGATTCACCCCTCCACTTT. This chain connects TRBV5-1 to TRBJ1-6; maybe TRBD1 (5 bases). The CDR3 runs to 12 residues. V shed 4 bases and J shed 8 bases, with 7 bases lying between them. Per germline, CDR1 SGHRS and CDR2 YFSETQ.